This T cell receptor beta chain was recorded in a study of T cells after yellow fever vaccination. Study-wide background: Libraries from low-cell-number fractions were prepared with the SMART-Seq v4 Ultra Low Input RNA kit. General study findings and limits: Peaking faster, on day 5 versus 15, the secondary response was nonetheless weaker.

In its sample, this clonotype was seen many times. Its antigen is unknown. CDR1 is SEHNR, CDR2 FQNEAQ, per germline (reference sequence). V lost 6 bases and J lost 9, with 18 bases in between. The CDR3 contains 14 residues. Researchers made TCR cDNA using 5'RACE template switching, and this step added a universal primer site and UMIs. TCRdb itself ran the 5' RACE reads through MiXCR, one entry per CDR3 protein. The sample lists about 310,000 distinct CDR3 sequences, around 4% occurring once. This chain links TRBV7-9 with TRBJ2-1; D might be TRBD2 (5 bases). This material consisted of PBMCs, taken on the day of the yellow fever booster vaccination. The sequence was collected from a man aged 18 to 30 who received the YFV17D yellow fever vaccine. The CDR3 reads CASRFGDSPIEQFF. DNA of the CDR3: TGTGCCAGCAGGTTCGGGGATTCCCCCATTGAGCAGTTCTTC. Together with reference TRBV7-9 and TRBJ2-1, the CDR3 gives the full variable domain: DTGVSQNPRHKITKRGQNVTFRCDPISEHNRLYWYRQTLGQGPEFLTYFQNEAQLEKSRLLSDRFSAERPKGSFSTLEIQRTEQGDSAMYLCASRFGDSPIEQFFGPGTRLTVL.